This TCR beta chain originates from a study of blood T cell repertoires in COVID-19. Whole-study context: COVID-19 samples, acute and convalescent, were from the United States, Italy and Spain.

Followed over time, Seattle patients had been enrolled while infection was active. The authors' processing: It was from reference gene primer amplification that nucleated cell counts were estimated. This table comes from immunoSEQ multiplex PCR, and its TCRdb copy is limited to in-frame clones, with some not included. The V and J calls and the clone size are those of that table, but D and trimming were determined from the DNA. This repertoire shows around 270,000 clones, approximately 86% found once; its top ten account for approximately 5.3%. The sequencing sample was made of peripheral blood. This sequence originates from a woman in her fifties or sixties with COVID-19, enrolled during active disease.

The CDR3 sequence is CASSYGGKSFNEKLFF. The CDR3 nucleotides are TGTGCCAGCAGTTACGGGGGGAAGAGTTTCAACGAAAAACTGTTTTTT. The chain carries TRBV6-5 and TRBJ1-4; tentative D call: TRBD1 (5 bases). Looked up from germline, CDR1 is MNHEY and CDR2 is SVGAGI. This CDR3 contains 16 residues. V was trimmed by 2 bases and J by 8 bases, leaving 18 bases between them.